This T cell receptor (beta chain) was sequenced for a study of OX40 agonist ivuxolimab in advanced cancers. Trimming pared 2 bases from V and 6 bases from J, leaving 10 bases between. This CDR3 has 13 residues. Germline lookup yields CDR1 SEHNR and CDR2 FQNEAQ (reference sequence). This table comes from immunoSEQ multiplex PCR, and its TCRdb copy is limited to in-frame clones, with some not included. The sample has about 45,000 clones, around four fifths seen once. This clone was recorded once. The sequences come from CD4+ or CD8+ T cells sorted from blood, collected in a trial of the OX40 agonist ivuxolimab. The sequence came from an adult with an advanced solid tumor such as melanoma, head and neck, liver or kidney cancer. The chain combines TRBV7-9 with TRBJ1-2; a weak D match, TRBD1 (5 bases). The CDR3 DNA follows: TGTGCCAGCAGCTTAACTTTAGGGGATGGCTACACCTTC. Amino acid sequence: CASSLTLGDGYTF.